The rows below give T cell receptor beta chains drawn from one sample of a study of beta chain features in type 1 diabetes. The repertoire was sequenced with immunoSEQ multiplex PCR; TCRdb's copy has only in-frame clones and lacks some. Among 200,000 to 300,000 clones, 13% to 15% were seen once, and the ten largest hold around 0.026%. The sequenced sample consisted of naive CD4+ T cells from blood. All receptors come from a woman in her thirties or forties in good health. Both conserved end residues are part of each CDR3.

v_gene	len	j_gene	CDR3aa
TRBV7-2	15	TRBJ2-7	CASSLPTTGSYEQYF
TRBV10-3	14	TRBJ1-1	CAVRDRVSDTEAFF
TRBV6-6	13	TRBJ2-5	CASSDGARETQYF
TRBV29-1	15	TRBJ2-5	CSVGGLAGTGETQYF
TRBV29-1	11	TRBJ1-1	CSVTSTGPAFF
TRBV5-1	13	TRBJ2-2	CAGSGGGTGELFF
TRBV14	11	TRBJ1-2	CASSHGQKYTF
TRBV5-4	14	TRBJ1-1	CASRRGGVGTEAFF
TRBV7-8	14	TRBJ1-2	CASSLGGADYGYTF
TRBV9	14	TRBJ1-5	CASSDRGGNQPQHF
TRBV7-2	14	TRBJ1-2	CASSSRTGDYGYTF
TRBV11-3	13	TRBJ2-7	CASSRGLLREQYF
TRBV9	15	TRBJ2-1	CASSVVDSGGNEQFF
TRBV29-1	13	TRBJ1-2	CSVIRPDSYGYTF
TRBV27	13	TRBJ1-5	CASRDTVHQPQHF
TRBV7-6	16	TRBJ1-1	CASSLVMTGMNTEAFF
TRBV9	16	TRBJ2-1	CASSVEVAGPGGEQFF
TRBV5-6	14	TRBJ1-5	CASSLGQANQPQHF
TRBV7-2	15	TRBJ2-1	CASNLDRGLDNEQFF
TRBV7-9	16	TRBJ1-4	CASSFRSGTGLEKLFF